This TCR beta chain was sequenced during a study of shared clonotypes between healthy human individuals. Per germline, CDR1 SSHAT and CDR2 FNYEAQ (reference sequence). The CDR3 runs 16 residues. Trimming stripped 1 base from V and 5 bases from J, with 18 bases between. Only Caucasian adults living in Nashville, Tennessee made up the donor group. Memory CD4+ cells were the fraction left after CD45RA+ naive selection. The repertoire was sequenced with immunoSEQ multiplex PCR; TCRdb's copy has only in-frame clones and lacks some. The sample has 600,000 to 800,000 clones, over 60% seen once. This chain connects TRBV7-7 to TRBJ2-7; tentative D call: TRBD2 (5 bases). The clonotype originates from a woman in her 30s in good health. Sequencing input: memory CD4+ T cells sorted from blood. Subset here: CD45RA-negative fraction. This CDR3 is CASSLEFGGRGHEQYF. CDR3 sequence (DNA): TGTGCCAGCAGCTTAGAATTCGGCGGGCGCGGCCACGAGCAGTACTTC.